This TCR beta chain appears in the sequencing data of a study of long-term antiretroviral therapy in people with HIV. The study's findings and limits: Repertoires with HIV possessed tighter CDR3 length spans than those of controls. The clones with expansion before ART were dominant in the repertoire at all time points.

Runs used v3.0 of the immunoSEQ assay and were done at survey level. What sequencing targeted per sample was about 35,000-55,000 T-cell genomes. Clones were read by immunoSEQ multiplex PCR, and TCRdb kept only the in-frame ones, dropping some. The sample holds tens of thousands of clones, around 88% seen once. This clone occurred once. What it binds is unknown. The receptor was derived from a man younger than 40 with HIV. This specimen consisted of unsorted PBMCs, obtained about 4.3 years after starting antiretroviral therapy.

This CDR3 reads CASSILGIGGAHTIYF. As DNA, the CDR3 is TGTGCCAGTAGTATTTTGGGTATCGGGGGTGCCCACACCATATATTTT. The J gene is TRBJ1-3, the V gene TRBV19; the D gene is possibly TRBD1 (5 bases). Germline V gene lookup returns CDR1 LNHDA and CDR2 SQIVND (reference sequence). This CDR3 comprises 16 residues. Trimming shortened V by 3 bases and J by 8 bases, and 20 bases separated the two germline ends.